A selection of T cell receptor beta chains follows, all from one sample in a study of blood T cell repertoires in COVID-19. TCRdb's table, derived via immunoSEQ multiplex PCR, lists solely in-frame clones and lacks some. The table lists over 100,000 clones, roughly nine tenths of them singletons. Sequenced input: peripheral blood. The receptor set was obtained from a human donor in a cohort sampled during active COVID-19. CDR3s include the opening cysteine and the closing phenylalanine or tryptophan. The order of the fields is clone size, J gene, V gene, D gene, CDR3 protein, CDR3 DNA. D genes are given only for firm matches. Not every row has a clone size; where given, it reads once, few, many or a size class.

NA	TRBJ1-2	TRBV5-4	TRBD1	CASSPNRGAGYTF	TGTGCCAGCAGCCCAAACAGGGGAGCGGGCTACACCTTC
NA	TRBJ2-1	TRBV19	NA	CASSMPETAASYNEQFF	TGTGCCAGTAGTATGCCCGAGACAGCCGCCTCCTACAATGAGCAGTTCTTC
NA	TRBJ1-1	TRBV6-5	NA	CASSYGAGKLTEAFF	TGTGCCAGCAGTTACGGGGCAGGGAAACTCACTGAAGCTTTCTTT
NA	TRBJ2-1	TRBV19	NA	CASSHPTPYNEQFF	TGTGCCAGTAGTCACCCGACACCATACAATGAGCAGTTCTTC
NA	TRBJ2-3	TRBV18	TRBD2	CASSSTSGSTDTQYF	TGTGCCAGCTCATCAACTAGCGGGAGCACAGATACGCAGTATTTT
NA	TRBJ2-3	TRBV29-1	NA	CSVGYRPLDTQYF	TGCAGCGTTGGGTACAGGCCCTTAGATACGCAGTATTTT
NA	TRBJ1-2	TRBV6-5	TRBD1	CASISGDRSSYGYTF	TGTGCCAGCATCTCGGGGGACAGGTCCTCCTATGGCTACACCTTC
NA	TRBJ1-6	TRBV7-6	TRBD1	CASSLNGQGGNSPLHF	TGTGCCAGCAGCTTAAATGGACAGGGTGGTAATTCACCCCTCCACTTT
NA	TRBJ2-1	TRBV4-2	NA	CASSQDDPGDPRGQFF	TGTGCCAGCAGCCAAGATGACCCGGGGGACCCACGCGGGCAGTTCTTC
NA	TRBJ2-2	TRBV9	NA	CASSVEGGELFF	TGTGCCAGCAGCGTGGAGGGCGGGGAGCTGTTTTTT
NA	TRBJ2-7	TRBV15	TRBD2	CATGGLAGVYEQYF	TGTGCCACCGGGGGACTAGCGGGAGTATACGAGCAGTACTTC
NA	TRBJ1-2	TRBV9	NA	CASRGGVMTNYGYTF	TGTGCCAGCAGGGGGGGTGTCATGACGAACTATGGCTACACCTTC
NA	TRBJ2-1	TRBV9	NA	CASSPGGNLYNEQFF	TGTGCCAGCAGCCCAGGGGGGAACCTTTACAATGAGCAGTTCTTC
NA	TRBJ1-5	TRBV6-4	NA	CASSDRVLYPYSNQPQHF	TGTGCCAGCAGTGACCGGGTATTATATCCCTATAGCAATCAGCCCCAGCATTTT
NA	TRBJ2-2	TRBV30	NA	CAWSPQGPGELFF	TGTGCCTGGAGCCCCCAGGGCCCCGGGGAGCTGTTTTTT
NA	TRBJ2-2	TRBV19	NA	CASSIRFSGTGELFF	TGTGCCAGTAGTATCAGATTTTCGGGGACCGGGGAGCTGTTTTTT
NA	TRBJ2-3	TRBV7-9	TRBD1	CASSLASSGTGRDTQYF	TGTGCCAGCAGCTTAGCATCGTCAGGGACAGGGAGGGATACGCAGTATTTT
once	TRBJ2-7	TRBV19	NA	CASSEGPYEQYF	TGTGCCAGTAGTGAGGGCCCCTACGAGCAGTACTTC
NA	TRBJ2-4	TRBV5-4	NA	CASSFKGVKNIQYF	TGTGCCAGCAGCTTCAAAGGGGTCAAAAACATTCAGTACTTC
NA	TRBJ2-5	TRBV6-2/TRBV6-3	NA	CASSYSKGTLGETQYF	TGTGCCAGCAGTTACTCAAAGGGGACTCTCGGAGAGACCCAGTACTTC
NA	TRBJ1-2	TRBV25-1	TRBD1	CASSGLRDRRNF	TGTGCCAGCAGTGGCTTACGGGACAGAAGAAACTTC
NA	TRBJ1-3	TRBV2	TRBD1	CASSVDRGNTIYF	TGTGCCAGCAGTGTGGACAGGGGAAACACCATATATTTT